These 15 T cell receptor beta chains share one sample of origin, sequenced in a study of CD8 T cells in ankylosing spondylitis. From the 5' RACE reads, TCRdb called clonotypes with MiXCR, one entry per CDR3 protein. The sample lists 700,000 to 1,000,000 distinct CDR3 sequences, approximately 12% seen once, with roughly 0.51% in the top ten. Study-level findings and limits: A TCR beta motif made of fewer than ten highly homologous variants seemed typical of ankylosing spondylitis blood.

Antigens of these TCRs are unknown. The sample consisted of blood, either unsorted or a sorted T cell fraction (not recorded which). These receptors all come from a male donor with ankylosing spondylitis.

This clonotype was detected a few times. The chain uses TRBV20-1 and TRBJ2-1; D perhaps matches TRBD2 (6 bases). This CDR3 contains 12 residues. V dropped 1 base and J dropped 9 bases, with 10 bases sitting between them. In germline, CDR1 is DFQATT, CDR2 SNEGSKA (reference sequence). DNA of the CDR3: TGCAGTGCTAGAGTCCCGGGGGTTGAGCAGTTCTTC. Protein sequence: CSARVPGVEQFF.

V gene TRBV28 combines with J gene TRBJ2-7; D possibly uses TRBD1 or TRBD2 (6 bases each). V dropped 5 bases and J dropped 2 bases, with 13 bases sitting between them. This CDR3 spans 14 amino acids. Germline CDR1 reads MDHEN; CDR2 reads SYDVKM. For the CDR3, the DNA is TGTGCCAGCAGTGGGGGGCTTCCCCCCTACGAGCAGTACTTC. Translating gives CASSGGLPPYEQYF.

V gene TRBV11-2 combines with J gene TRBJ1-4; D is perhaps TRBD1 (6 bases). Germline V lookup: CDR1 SGHAT, CDR2 FQNNGV. The V end lost 5 bases, the J end lost 5 bases, and 24 bases lay between the germline ends. The CDR3 contains 18 residues. The CDR3, as DNA: TGTGCCAGCAGCCGAAGGGGGGGTGTAGTTCCCAGCAATGAAAAACTGTTTTTT. This sequence encodes CASSRRGGVVPSNEKLFF.

The chain has TRBV20-1 and TRBJ1-2; possibly TRBD1 for D (5 bases). The length of the CDR3 is 14 residues. Germline V CDR1 and CDR2: DFQATT, SNEGSKA (reference sequence). Between the trimmed V and J ends, which lost 5 bases and 3 bases, there was a span of 16 bases. The CDR3 region has the DNA TGCAGTGCTGGGACGGTTGTTCTCGACTATGGCTACACCTTC. As protein: CSAGTVVLDYGYTF.

This clonotype was seen a few times. The V call is TRBV10-2, the J call TRBJ1-2; D not resolved. The ends were cut back, 2 bases at V and 3 bases at J, with 16 bases in the middle. Germline values: CDR1 WSHSY, CDR2 SAAADI. This CDR3 has 16 residues. The chain's CDR3 is CASSERNEGLYYGYTF. The CDR3 nucleotides read TGCGCCAGCAGTGAGAGGAACGAGGGATTGTACTATGGCTACACCTTC.

The chain carries TRBV5-1 and TRBJ2-1; possible D gene TRBD2, 6 bases. V lost 4 bases and J 2 bases, leaving 16 bases between the germline ends. Germline CDR1 reads SGHRS; CDR2 reads YFSETQ. The CDR3 is made up of 16 amino acids. The CDR3 region has the DNA TGCGCCAGCAGCAATCTGGGCGGGGATACCTACAATGAGCAGTTCTTC. Translated: CASSNLGGDTYNEQFF.

The V gene is TRBV7-9, the J gene TRBJ2-4; D is unclear. Deletions cut 2 bases from V and 7 bases from J, with 6 bases between. Germline V gene sequence: CDR1 SEHNR, CDR2 FQNEAQ (reference sequence). There are 12 residues in the CDR3. Written as DNA, the CDR3 is TGTGCCAGCAGCTTATGGGGTAACATTCAGTACTTC. Amino acids: CASSLWGNIQYF.

There are a few counts of this clonotype. The chain uses TRBV6-1 and TRBJ2-7; maybe TRBD1 (6 bases). Germline V gene lookup returns CDR1 MNHNS and CDR2 SASEGT. The length of the CDR3 is 14 residues. V gave up 5 bases and J gave up 2 bases, with 13 bases separating them. CDR3 in amino acids: CASSPLDRAYEQYF. DNA for the CDR3: TGTGCCAGCAGTCCCCTGGACAGAGCCTACGAGCAGTACTTC.

This clonotype was found a few times. The chain couples TRBV6-1 to TRBJ1-2; unclear D gene. Germline CDR1 and CDR2: MNHNS and SASEGT. This CDR3 region has 15 residues. The V end lost 5 bases, the J end lost 2 bases, and 15 bases lay between the germline ends. As DNA, the CDR3 is TGTGCCAGCAGTCGCCACGACACGGGCAACTATGGCTACACCTTC. Translated, it gives CASSRHDTGNYGYTF.

V usage is TRBV4-3 and J usage is TRBJ2-2, with a weak D call TRBD1 (6 bases). In germline, CDR1 is LGHNA, CDR2 YSLEER. The CDR3 extends over 15 amino acids. The V end was cut by 0 bases, the J end by 4 bases, with 9 bases between. Written as DNA, the CDR3 is TGCGCCAGCAGCCAAGATACCAGGGGCACCGGGGAGCTGTTTTTT. Translating gives CASSQDTRGTGELFF.

A remark on this clonotype: A junction boundary mismatches the germline segment, possibly from a read error. The V call is TRBV6-1, the J call TRBJ1-6; D gene uncertain. Germline V CDR1 and CDR2: MNHNS, SASEGT. The CDR3 runs 14 residues. The chain's CDR3 is CASRKVIYNSPLDF. CDR3 sequence (DNA): TGTGCCAGCCGAAAGGTTATCTATAATTCACCCCTCGACTTT.

This clonotype was seen a handful of times. The genes are TRBV9 and TRBJ1-2; D gene ambiguous. The CDR3 spans 15 residues. The V end was cut by 3 bases, the J end by 6 bases, with 18 bases between. The germline V gene encodes CDR1 SGDLS and CDR2 YYNGEE. CDR3 nucleotides: TGTGCCAGCAGCGCGGGAGCAACTAAAGAGGATGGCTACACCTTC. Translation: CASSAGATKEDGYTF.

This clonotype was seen a few times. V usage is TRBV4-1 and J usage is TRBJ1-1, with no clear D. This CDR3 is 15 amino acids long. Between the trimmed V and J ends, which lost 1 base and 1 base, there was a span of 10 bases. Germline V gives CDR1 MGHRA, CDR2 YSYEKL. The CDR3 nucleotides are TGCGCCAGCAGCCAAGTCGGAACGGGGAACACTGAAGCTTTCTTT. Its protein is CASSQVGTGNTEAFF.

This clonotype was detected only a few times. The rearrangement links TRBV6-1 to TRBJ1-3; 8 nucleotides align to TRBD1. V was pared by 6 bases and J by 2 bases, with 6 bases of the junction left unmatched. Germline CDR1 and CDR2: MNHNS and SASEGT. The CDR3 sequence is 15 residues long. CDR3 residues: CASRLDRVPGNTIYF. The CDR3, as DNA: TGTGCCAGCAGGTTGGACAGGGTCCCTGGAAACACCATATATTTT.

A few counts support this clonotype. The chain has TRBV20-1 and TRBJ1-5; D remains ambiguous. The V and J ends lost 3 bases and 5 bases respectively, with 11 bases between them. This CDR3 spans 13 amino acids. The germline gives CDR1 DFQATT, CDR2 SNEGSKA (reference sequence). The CDR3 is CSASRSDYQPQHF. CDR3 DNA sequence: TGCAGTGCTAGCAGGAGCGACTATCAGCCCCAGCATTTT.